The clone carrying this T cell receptor (beta chain) appeared a single time. Antigen specificity is unknown. This record comes from a study of PD-1 blockade in classical Hodgkin lymphoma. Study results and limitations: Complete responders had baseline diversity similar to newly diagnosed patients.

Clones were sequenced by immunoSEQ multiplex PCR, and TCRdb holds only the in-frame ones, with some missing. The table lists more than 50,000 clones, 80% to 90% of them singletons. All patients relapsed after autologous stem cell transplantation, and brentuximab vedotin exposure varied. With 6 bases removed from V and 8 bases from J, the gap between germline ends came to 10 bases. From germline, CDR1 is MNHNS and CDR2 SASEGT. The CDR3 is 12 residues long. This sequence was found in a human donor with classical Hodgkin lymphoma. The chain employs TRBV6-1 and TRBJ1-4; unclear D gene. The specimen was peripheral blood mononuclear cells (PBMCs), collected at baseline. CDR3 nucleotides: TGTGCCAGCAGCCCGGTAGGGGAAAAACTGTTTTTT. This sequence encodes CASSPVGEKLFF.